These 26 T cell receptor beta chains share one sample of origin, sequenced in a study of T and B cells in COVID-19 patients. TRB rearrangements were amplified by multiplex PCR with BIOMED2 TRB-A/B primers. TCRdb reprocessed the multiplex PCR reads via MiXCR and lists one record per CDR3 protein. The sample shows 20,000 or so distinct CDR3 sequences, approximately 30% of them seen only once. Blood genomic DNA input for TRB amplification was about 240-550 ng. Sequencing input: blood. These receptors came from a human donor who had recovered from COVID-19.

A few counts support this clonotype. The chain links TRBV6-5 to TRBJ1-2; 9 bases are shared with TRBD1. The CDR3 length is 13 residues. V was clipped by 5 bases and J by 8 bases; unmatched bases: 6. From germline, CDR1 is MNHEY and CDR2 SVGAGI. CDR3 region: CASSRDRVGGYTF. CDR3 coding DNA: TGTGCCAGCAGTCGGGACAGGGTCGGAGGCTACACCTTC.

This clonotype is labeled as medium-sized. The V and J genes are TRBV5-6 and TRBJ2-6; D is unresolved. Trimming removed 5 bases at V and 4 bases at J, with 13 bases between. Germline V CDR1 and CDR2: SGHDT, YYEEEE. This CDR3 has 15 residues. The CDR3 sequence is CASRPWGSGANVLTF. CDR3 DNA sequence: TGTGCCAGCAGACCTTGGGGATCCGGGGCCAACGTCCTGACTTTC.

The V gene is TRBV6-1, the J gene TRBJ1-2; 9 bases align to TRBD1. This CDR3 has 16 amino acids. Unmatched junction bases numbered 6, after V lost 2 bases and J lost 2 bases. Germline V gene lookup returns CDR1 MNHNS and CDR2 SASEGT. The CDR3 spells CASSEPGQGDNYGYTF. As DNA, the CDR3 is TGTGCCAGCAGTGAACCGGGACAGGGAGACAACTATGGCTACACCTTC.

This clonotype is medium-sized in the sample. Written as DNA, the CDR3 is TGTGCCAGCAGTTTTGGGGGATCCGGGGAGCTGTTTTTT. Its translation is CASSFGGSGELFF. The chain joins TRBV27 to TRBJ2-2; perhaps D is TRBD1 or TRBD2 (5 bases each). Germline V CDR1 and CDR2: MNHEY, SMNVEV (reference sequence). The V end lost 3 bases, the J end lost 6 bases, and 8 bases lay between the germline ends. The CDR3 is 13 amino acids.

Written as DNA, the CDR3 is TGTGCCAGCAGTTTCGGTCTCTCCTACGAGCAGTACTTC. Protein product: CASSFGLSYEQYF. The J gene is TRBJ2-7, the V gene TRBV12-3 or TRBV12-4; D not certain. The V end was cut by 3 bases, the J end by 0 bases, with 6 bases between. This CDR3 spans 13 amino acids.

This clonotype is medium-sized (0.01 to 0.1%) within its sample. CDR3 in DNA: TGCAGCGTTGCGGGGGATGGAGAGACCCAGTACTTC. This gives the protein CSVAGDGETQYF. The chain uses TRBV29-1 and TRBJ2-5, with a weak D call TRBD2 (6 bases). CDR3 length equals 12 residues. The germline V gene has CDR1 SQVTM and CDR2 ANQGSEA. The ends were cut back, 4 bases at V and 4 bases at J, with 10 bases in the middle.

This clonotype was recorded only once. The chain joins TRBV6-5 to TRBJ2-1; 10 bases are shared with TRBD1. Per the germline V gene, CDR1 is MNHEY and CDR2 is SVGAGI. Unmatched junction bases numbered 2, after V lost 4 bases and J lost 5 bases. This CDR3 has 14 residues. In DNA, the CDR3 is TGTGCCAGCAGTTCCGGGACAGGGGACAATGAGCAGTTCTTC. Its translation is CASSSGTGDNEQFF.

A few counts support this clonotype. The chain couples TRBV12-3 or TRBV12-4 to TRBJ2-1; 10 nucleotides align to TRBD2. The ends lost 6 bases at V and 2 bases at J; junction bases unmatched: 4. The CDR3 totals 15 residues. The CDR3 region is CASSVAGGAYNEQFF. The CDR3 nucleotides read TGTGCCAGCAGCGTAGCGGGGGGCGCCTACAATGAGCAGTTCTTC.

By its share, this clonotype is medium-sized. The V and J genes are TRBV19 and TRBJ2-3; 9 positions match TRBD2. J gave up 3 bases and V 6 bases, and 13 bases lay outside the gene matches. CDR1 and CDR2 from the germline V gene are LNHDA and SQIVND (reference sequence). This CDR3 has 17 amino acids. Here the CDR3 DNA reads TGTGCCAGTAGCGGGGACATGCGGGGGGGCGTGACAGATACGCAGTATTTT. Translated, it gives CASSGDMRGGVTDTQYF. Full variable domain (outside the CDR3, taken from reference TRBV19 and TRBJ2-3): DGGITQSPKYLFRKEGQNVTLSCEQNLNHDAMYWYRQDPGQGLRLIYYSQIVNDFQKGDIAEGYSVSREKKESFPLTVTSAQKNPTAFYLCASSGDMRGGVTDTQYFGPGTRLTVL.

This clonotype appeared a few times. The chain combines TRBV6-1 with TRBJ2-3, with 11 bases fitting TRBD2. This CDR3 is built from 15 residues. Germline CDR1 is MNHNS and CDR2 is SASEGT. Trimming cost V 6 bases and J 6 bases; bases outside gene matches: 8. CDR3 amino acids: CASRRASGGPDTQYF. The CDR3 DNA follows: TGTGCCAGCAGAAGGGCTAGCGGGGGGCCGGATACGCAGTATTTT.

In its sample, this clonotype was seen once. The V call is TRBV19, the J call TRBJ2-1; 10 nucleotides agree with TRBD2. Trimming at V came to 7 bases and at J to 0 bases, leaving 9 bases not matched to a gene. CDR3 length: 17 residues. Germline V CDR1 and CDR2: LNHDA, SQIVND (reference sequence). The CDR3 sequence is CASTGTVAGGSYNEQFF. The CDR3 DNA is TGTGCCAGTACCGGGACTGTAGCGGGGGGCTCCTACAATGAGCAGTTCTTC.

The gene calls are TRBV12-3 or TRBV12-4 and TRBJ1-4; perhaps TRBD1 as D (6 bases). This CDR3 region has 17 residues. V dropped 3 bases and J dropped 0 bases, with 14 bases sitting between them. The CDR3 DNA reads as TGTGCCAGCAGTTTCTGGACAGATATCTCAACTAATGAAAAACTGTTTTTT. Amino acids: CASSFWTDISTNEKLFF.

CDR3 nucleotides: TGTGCCAGCAGTGAGGCCACCTCTGGCTACACCTTC. Its protein product is CASSEATSGYTF. This sequence joins TRBV6-5 and TRBJ1-2, with D hard to call. This CDR3 is 12 amino acids long. Per the germline V gene, CDR1 is MNHEY and CDR2 is SVGAGI. V dropped 5 bases and J dropped 7 bases, with 11 bases sitting between them.

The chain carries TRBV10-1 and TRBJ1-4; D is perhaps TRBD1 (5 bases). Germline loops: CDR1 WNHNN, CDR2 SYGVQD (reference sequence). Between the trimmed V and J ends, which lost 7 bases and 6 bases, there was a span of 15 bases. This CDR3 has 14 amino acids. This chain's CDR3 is CASTEVGRDEKLFF. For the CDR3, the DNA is TGCGCCAGCACCGAGGTGGGGCGGGATGAAAAACTGTTTTTT.

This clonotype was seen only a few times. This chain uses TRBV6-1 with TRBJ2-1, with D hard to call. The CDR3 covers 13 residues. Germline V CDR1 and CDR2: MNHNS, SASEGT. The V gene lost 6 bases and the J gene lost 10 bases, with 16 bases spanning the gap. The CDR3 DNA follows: TGTGCCAGCAGCGTCCCCGGTCTCTACGAGCAGTTCTTC. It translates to CASSVPGLYEQFF.

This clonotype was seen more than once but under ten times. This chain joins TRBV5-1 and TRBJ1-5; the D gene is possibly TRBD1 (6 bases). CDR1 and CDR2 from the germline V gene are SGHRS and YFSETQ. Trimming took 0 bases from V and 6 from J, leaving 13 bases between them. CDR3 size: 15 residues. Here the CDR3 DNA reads TGCGCCAGCAGCTTGGCCGGGGGCGAAGGTCAGCCCCAGCATTTT. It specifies CASSLAGGEGQPQHF.

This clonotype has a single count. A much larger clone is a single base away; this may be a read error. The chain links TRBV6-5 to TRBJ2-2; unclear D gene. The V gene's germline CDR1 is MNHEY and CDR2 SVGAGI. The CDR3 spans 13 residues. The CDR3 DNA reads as TGTGCCAGGAGTTTACCAGTTACCGGGGAGCTGTTTTTT. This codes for CARSLPVTGELFF.

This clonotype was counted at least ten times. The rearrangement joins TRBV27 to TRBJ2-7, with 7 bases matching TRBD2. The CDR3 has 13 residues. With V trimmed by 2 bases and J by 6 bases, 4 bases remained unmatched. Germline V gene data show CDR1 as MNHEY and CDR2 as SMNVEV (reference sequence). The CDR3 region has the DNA TGTGCCAGCAGTTTAAGGCGGGGGTTCGAGCAGTACTTC. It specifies CASSLRRGFEQYF.

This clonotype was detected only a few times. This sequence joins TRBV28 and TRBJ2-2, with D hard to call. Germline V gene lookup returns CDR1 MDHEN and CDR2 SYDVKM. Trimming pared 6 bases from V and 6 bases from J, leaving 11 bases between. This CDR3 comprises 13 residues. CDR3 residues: CASRLGIPGELFF. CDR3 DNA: TGTGCCAGCAGACTGGGGATCCCCGGGGAGCTGTTTTTT.

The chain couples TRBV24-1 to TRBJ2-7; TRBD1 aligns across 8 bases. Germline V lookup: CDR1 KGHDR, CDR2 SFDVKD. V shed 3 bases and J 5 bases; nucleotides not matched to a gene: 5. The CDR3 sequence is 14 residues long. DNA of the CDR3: TGTGCCACCAGTGATCCCAGGGGGCGCGACGAGCAGTACTTC. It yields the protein CATSDPRGRDEQYF.

CDR3 amino acids: CASSPGTERGTEAFF. The CDR3 DNA reads TGTGCCAGCTCACCAGGAACCGAAAGGGGCACTGAAGCTTTCTTT. The chain carries TRBV18 and TRBJ1-1; D might be TRBD1 (5 bases). V lost 2 bases and J lost 4, with 14 bases in between. Germline V gene sequence: CDR1 KGHSH, CDR2 LQKENI. CDR3 length equals 15 residues.

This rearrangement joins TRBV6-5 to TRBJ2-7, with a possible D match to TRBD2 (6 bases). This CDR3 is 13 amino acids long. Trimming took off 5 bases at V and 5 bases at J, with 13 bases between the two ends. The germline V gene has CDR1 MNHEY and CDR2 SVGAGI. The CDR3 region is CASSRDWEDEQYF. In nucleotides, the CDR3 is TGTGCCAGCAGTCGGGACTGGGAGGACGAGCAGTACTTC.

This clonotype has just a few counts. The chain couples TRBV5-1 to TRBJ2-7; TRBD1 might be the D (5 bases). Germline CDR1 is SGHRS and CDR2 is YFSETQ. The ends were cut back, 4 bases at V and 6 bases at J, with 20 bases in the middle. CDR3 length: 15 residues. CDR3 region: CASSVQPDRNGEQYF. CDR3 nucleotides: TGCGCCAGCAGCGTGCAACCCGACAGAAACGGCGAGCAGTACTTC.

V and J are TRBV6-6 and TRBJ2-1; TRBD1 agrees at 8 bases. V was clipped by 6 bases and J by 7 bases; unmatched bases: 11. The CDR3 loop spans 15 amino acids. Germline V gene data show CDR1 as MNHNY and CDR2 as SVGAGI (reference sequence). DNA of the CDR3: TGTGCCAGCAGCCCAGGGGGCACCAAGGGGAATGAGCAGTTCTTC. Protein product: CASSPGGTKGNEQFF.

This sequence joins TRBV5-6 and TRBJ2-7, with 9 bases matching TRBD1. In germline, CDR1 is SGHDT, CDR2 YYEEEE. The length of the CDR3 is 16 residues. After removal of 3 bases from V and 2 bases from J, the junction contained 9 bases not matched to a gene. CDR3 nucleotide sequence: TGTGCCAGCAGCTCATCGCTCTGGACAGGGGCCTACGAGCAGTACTTC. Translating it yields CASSSSLWTGAYEQYF.

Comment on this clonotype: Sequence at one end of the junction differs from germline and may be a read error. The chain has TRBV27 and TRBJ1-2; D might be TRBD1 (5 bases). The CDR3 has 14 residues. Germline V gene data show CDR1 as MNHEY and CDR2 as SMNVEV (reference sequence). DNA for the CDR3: TGTGCCAGCAGTTTATCTTTGGGGGTGGGTGGCCACACCTTC. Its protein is CASSLSLGVGGHTF.